The next 32 T cell receptor beta chains were all read from a single sample in a study of blood T cell repertoires in COVID-19. Using immunoSEQ multiplex PCR, the repertoire was profiled, and TCRdb retains in-frame clones only, with some absent. The sample includes more than 95,000 clones, approximately 91% of them seen just once. The sequenced material came from peripheral blood. The receptors here all came from a human donor in a cohort sampled during active COVID-19.

V gene TRBV7-2 combines with J gene TRBJ2-1; D possibly corresponds to TRBD1 (6 bases). This CDR3 has 15 amino acids. V was cut by 5 bases and J by 3 bases, with 14 bases left in between. Germline lookup yields CDR1 SGHTA and CDR2 FQGNSA. CDR3 bases: TGTGCCAGCAGCCCGCTTGAGGGGGTCTACAATGAGCAGTTCTTC. Translated: CASSPLEGVYNEQFF.

The V call is TRBV9, the J call TRBJ2-7, with 8 bases matching TRBD2. J lost 2 bases, V lost 0 bases, and 7 bases had no gene match. The length of the CDR3 is 16 residues. The germline V gene has CDR1 SGDLS and CDR2 YYNGEE. Here the CDR3 reads CASSVAWLAGPYEQYF. In DNA form, the CDR3 reads TGTGCCAGCAGCGTAGCTTGGTTAGCGGGACCCTACGAGCAGTACTTC.

The genes are TRBV10-2 and TRBJ2-7, with unresolved D. Germline CDR1 reads WSHSY; CDR2 reads SAAADI. The CDR3 loop spans 12 amino acids. The V gene lost 3 bases and the J gene lost 6 bases, with 9 bases spanning the gap. DNA of the CDR3: TGCGCCAGCAGTGAAATGACTCCCGAGCAGTACTTC. This gives the protein CASSEMTPEQYF.

This clone occurred once. This chain's CDR3 is CASSEGQRGNQPQHF. The CDR3 DNA reads as TGTGCCAGCAGTGAGGGACAGCGGGGCAATCAGCCCCAGCATTTT. V and J are TRBV2 and TRBJ1-5, with 7 bases that match TRBD1. Per germline, CDR1 SNHLY and CDR2 FYNNEI. V trimming: 3 bases; J trimming: 2 bases; junction bases outside the gene matches: 4. The length of the CDR3 is 15 residues.

With regard to this clone: An end of the junction does not agree with germline; a read error may underlie this. The rearrangement uses TRBV2 and TRBJ1-2; possibly TRBD1 for D (5 bases). The germline V gene has CDR1 SNHLY and CDR2 FYNNEI. CDR3 size: 13 residues. The CDR3 here is CASSEIALGQNSF. The CDR3 nucleotides are TGTGCCAGCAGTGAAATTGCTCTGGGGCAGAATAGCTTC.

The chain links TRBV5-4 to TRBJ1-1; possible D gene TRBD1, 6 bases. The CDR3 totals 14 residues. Trimming took off 4 bases at V and 0 bases at J, with 10 bases between the two ends. Germline V CDR1 and CDR2: SGHNT, YYREEE (reference sequence). DNA of the CDR3: TGTGCCAGCAGCGGGGACACTATGAACACTGAAGCTTTCTTT. Protein: CASSGDTMNTEAFF.

This sequence joins TRBV5-1 and TRBJ2-7; 11 nucleotides match TRBD2. V shed 2 bases and J 2 bases; nucleotides not matched to a gene: 0. The length of the CDR3 is 14 residues. Germline CDR1 SGHRS, CDR2 YFSETQ. CDR3 region: CASSFSGGAYEQYF. CDR3 nucleotides: TGCGCCAGCAGCTTTAGCGGGGGGGCCTACGAGCAGTACTTC.

The chain recombines TRBV27 with TRBJ2-1; TRBD1 matches at 10 bases. The ends lost 5 bases at V and 7 bases at J; junction bases unmatched: 8. Per the germline V gene, CDR1 is MNHEY and CDR2 is SMNVEV (reference sequence). The CDR3 runs 15 residues. The CDR3: CASSLWDRGRNEQFF. The CDR3 DNA reads as TGTGCCAGCAGTCTTTGGGACAGGGGCCGAAATGAGCAGTTCTTC.

CDR3: CASSLPVSREETQYF. The CDR3 DNA follows: TGTGCCAGCAGCTTACCTGTCTCCCGGGAAGAGACCCAGTACTTC. This rearrangement joins TRBV11-3 to TRBJ2-5; D gene unclear. In germline, CDR1 is SGHNT, CDR2 YENEEA. The CDR3 runs 15 residues. Trimming pared 2 bases from V and 3 bases from J, leaving 13 bases between. The full variable domain, with the rest looked up from reference TRBV11-3 and TRBJ2-5, is EAGVVQSPRYKIIEKKQPVAFWCNPISGHNTLYWYLQNLGQGPELLIRYENEEAVDDSQLPKDRFSAERLKGVDSTLKIQPAELGDSAVYLCASSLPVSREETQYFGPGTRLLVL.

The rearrangement uses TRBV28 and TRBJ2-7, with D perhaps TRBD1 (6 bases). Trimming took off 1 base at V and 4 bases at J, with 11 bases between the two ends. Germline loops: CDR1 MDHEN, CDR2 SYDVKM. The CDR3 consists of 14 residues. CDR3 loop: CASSLLGARYEQYF. The CDR3 DNA is TGTGCCAGCAGTTTATTGGGGGCGAGGTACGAGCAGTACTTC.

This chain uses TRBV5-4 with TRBJ2-7, with TRBD2 matching 8 bases. CDR1 SGHNT and CDR2 YYREEE come from the germline V gene (reference sequence). Trimming took 2 bases from V and 5 from J; bases not matched to a gene: 6. CDR3 length: 14 amino acids. This CDR3 is CASSLGGRKNEQYF. CDR3 DNA: TGTGCCAGCAGCTTAGGCGGGAGGAAGAACGAGCAGTACTTC.

This chain links TRBV5-4 with TRBJ2-7, with 11 bases identical to TRBD1. Germline V lookup: CDR1 SGHNT, CDR2 YYREEE (reference sequence). J lost 4 bases, V lost 0 bases, and 3 bases had no gene match. CDR3 size: 15 residues. The CDR3 protein is CASSLAGTGGYEQYF. The DNA of the CDR3 is TGTGCCAGCAGCTTGGCAGGGACAGGGGGATACGAGCAGTACTTC.

V gene TRBV3-1 (or the pseudogene TRBV3-2) combines with J gene TRBJ2-7, with TRBD2 identical over 8 bases. Germline CDR1 LGHDT, CDR2 YNNKEL (reference sequence). The CDR3 runs 15 residues. The V and J ends lost 7 bases and 4 bases, in that order; junction bases with no gene match: 12. CDR3 loop: CASTFGASGSYEQYF. The CDR3 coding sequence is TGTGCCAGCACCTTCGGGGCTAGCGGGTCATACGAGCAGTACTTC.

The DNA for the CDR3 is TGTGCCAGCAGCTTAGCACTAAACAATGAGCAGTTCTTC. This translates into CASSLALNNEQFF. V gene TRBV7-6 combines with J gene TRBJ2-1; D not resolved. CDR3 length: 13 residues. Per germline, CDR1 SGHVS and CDR2 FNYEAQ. V lost 0 bases, J lost 5 bases, and 5 bases lay in between.

The chain carries TRBV19 and TRBJ2-2; D is ambiguous. Between the trimmed V and J ends, which lost 7 bases and 3 bases, there was a span of 15 bases. The CDR3 extends over 15 amino acids. The germline CDR1 and CDR2 sequences are LNHDA and SQIVND (reference sequence). The CDR3 protein is CASTPTVLYTGELFF. In DNA, the CDR3 is TGTGCCAGTACCCCAACGGTCCTCTACACCGGGGAGCTGTTTTTT.

CDR3 DNA: TGTGCCAGCAGCTTAGCTGGGGCGGTGGAAAAACTGTTTTTT. Protein product: CASSLAGAVEKLFF. This chain joins TRBV11-2 and TRBJ1-4, with D perhaps matching TRBD1 (5 bases). Per the germline V gene, CDR1 is SGHAT and CDR2 is FQNNGV. The ends were cut back, 1 base at V and 8 bases at J, with 11 bases in the middle. This CDR3 has 14 amino acids.

The genes are TRBV11-2 and TRBJ2-1; D is possibly TRBD2 (7 bases). Germline loops: CDR1 SGHAT, CDR2 FQNNGV. Trimming shortened V by 6 bases and J by 1 base, and 13 bases separated the two germline ends. This CDR3 is 15 amino acids long. DNA of the CDR3: TGTGCCAGCAGTGCGGGGGCTTCATCCTACAATGAGCAGTTCTTC. This encodes CASSAGASSYNEQFF. Filled out from reference TRBV11-2 and TRBJ2-1, the complete variable domain reads EAGVAQSPRYKIIEKRQSVAFWCNPISGHATLYWYQQILGQGPKLLIQFQNNGVVDDSQLPKDRFSAERLKGVDSTLKIQPAKLEDSAVYLCASSAGASSYNEQFFGPGTRLTVL.

This rearrangement joins TRBV6-2 or TRBV6-3 to TRBJ1-4; D might be TRBD1 (5 bases). V was clipped by 2 bases and J by 11 bases, with 21 bases between them. The V gene's germline CDR1 is MNHEY and CDR2 SVGEGT. This CDR3 is built from 16 residues. The CDR3 loop is CASSYGTGRGLDKLFF. CDR3 DNA: TGTGCCAGCAGTTACGGGACCGGGAGGGGCTTGGATAAACTGTTTTTT.

The V and J genes are TRBV6-6 and TRBJ1-2, with a possible D match to TRBD1 (5 bases). The V end was cut by 4 bases, the J end by 6 bases, with 9 bases between. Germline CDR1 MNHNY, CDR2 SVGAGI (reference sequence). The CDR3 is made up of 12 amino acids. The CDR3 here is CASSLGVNGYTF. The CDR3 region has the DNA TGTGCCAGCAGTTTAGGGGTAAATGGCTACACCTTC.

This clone came up a few times. The chain joins TRBV7-2 to TRBJ2-1; D is unresolved. Germline-derived CDR1 and CDR2 are SGHTA and FQGNSA. Trimming stripped 6 bases from V and 10 bases from J, with 13 bases between. The CDR3 has 12 residues. CDR3 bases: TGTGCCAGCAGTCCCGTTGGCGGAGAGCAGTTCTTC. It translates to CASSPVGGEQFF.

The V and J genes are TRBV27 and TRBJ2-1; D is possibly TRBD1 (5 bases). The germline CDR1 and CDR2 sequences are MNHEY and SMNVEV (reference sequence). V was cut by 3 bases and J by 7 bases, with 7 bases left in between. The CDR3 runs to 12 residues. The CDR3 is CASSFQGNEQFF. For the CDR3, the DNA is TGTGCCAGCAGTTTCCAGGGAAATGAGCAGTTCTTC.

The chain carries TRBV5-1 and TRBJ1-4; TRBD1 is a possible D gene (5 bases). Germline loops: CDR1 SGHRS, CDR2 YFSETQ. This CDR3 is 16 amino acids long. Trimming left V 4 bases short and J 2 bases short, with 15 bases between. The CDR3 DNA reads TGCGCCAGCAGCCCCACCGCGGGGCTTACTAATGAAAAACTGTTTTTT. It specifies CASSPTAGLTNEKLFF.

V gene TRBV29-1 combines with J gene TRBJ2-7; no definite D call. Germline assignment: CDR1 SQVTM and CDR2 ANQGSEA. The CDR3 consists of 14 residues. Trimming stripped 7 bases from V and 2 bases from J, with 18 bases between. The CDR3 DNA follows: TGCAGCGCCGAGATGACTGAGCCGCCCTACGAGCAGTACTTC. The encoded protein is CSAEMTEPPYEQYF.

The chain is built from TRBV2 and TRBJ1-2; D not resolved. The V gene's germline CDR1 is SNHLY and CDR2 FYNNEI. V was clipped by 6 bases and J by 8 bases, with 19 bases between them. This CDR3 has 14 amino acids. The CDR3 DNA reads as TGTGCCAGCAGCCGTCCGCTCTCTCAGACAGGCTACACCTTC. The encoded protein is CASSRPLSQTGYTF. The entire variable domain, with the rest obtained from reference TRBV2 and TRBJ1-2, is as follows: EPEVTQTPSHQVTQMGQEVILRCVPISNHLYFYWYRQILGQKVEFLVSFYNNEISEKSEIFDDQFSVERPDGSNFTLKIRSTKLEDSAMYFCASSRPLSQTGYTFGSGTRLTVV.

The chain employs TRBV19 and TRBJ1-6; 10 positions agree with TRBD1. CDR3 length equals 15 residues. J was trimmed by 7 bases and V by 3 bases; bases with no gene match: 3. Germline assignment: CDR1 LNHDA and CDR2 SQIVND (reference sequence). CDR3 residues: CASSIRDRGNSPLHF. DNA for the CDR3: TGTGCCAGTAGTATTCGGGACAGGGGCAATTCACCCCTCCACTTT.

As to this clone: This sample includes further DNA sequences coding for the same CDR3. This chain joins TRBV24-1 and TRBJ1-1, with D possibly TRBD1 on 6 matching bases. The CDR3 is 13 amino acids. V lost 10 bases, J lost 1 base, and 12 bases lay in between. CDR1 is KGHDR and CDR2 is SFDVKD in the germline V gene. CDR3 amino acids: CATRGGGNTEAFF. CDR3 in DNA: TGTGCCACGAGGGGGGGAGGGAACACTGAAGCTTTCTTT.

The gene calls are TRBV2 and TRBJ1-4; D ambiguous. The CDR3 is made up of 14 amino acids. Germline V gene data show CDR1 as SNHLY and CDR2 as FYNNEI. V dropped 8 bases and J dropped 2 bases, with 12 bases sitting between them. The CDR3 DNA reads TGTGCCAGCGACGCTCACAGTACTAATGAAAAACTGTTTTTT. It is translated as CASDAHSTNEKLFF.

V gene TRBV6-6 combines with J gene TRBJ2-7, with 10 bases matching TRBD1. With 4 bases clipped from V and 7 bases from J, the junction kept 4 bases outside the gene matches. In germline, CDR1 is MNHNY, CDR2 SVGAGI (reference sequence). The CDR3 runs 13 residues. The CDR3 spells CASSSGTGVEQYF. In DNA, the CDR3 is TGTGCCAGCAGTTCCGGGACAGGGGTTGAGCAGTACTTC.

V usage is TRBV18 and J usage is TRBJ1-2, with a possible D match to TRBD1 (5 bases). With 0 bases removed from V and 8 bases from J, the gap between germline ends came to 13 bases. This CDR3 has 14 residues. Germline-derived CDR1 and CDR2 are KGHSH and LQKENI. This CDR3 reads CASSPPGGTWGYTF. In DNA, the CDR3 is TGTGCCAGCTCACCACCTGGCGGGACCTGGGGCTACACCTTC. The full variable domain, completed using reference TRBV18 and TRBJ1-2, is NAGVMQNPRHLVRRRGQEARLRCSPMKGHSHVYWYRQLPEEGLKFMVYLQKENIIDESGMPKERFSAEFPKEGPSILRIQQVVRGDSAAYFCASSPPGGTWGYTFGSGTRLTVV.

This clone came up once. The chain couples TRBV5-1 to TRBJ2-3; perhaps TRBD1 as D (6 bases). Germline V gene data show CDR1 as SGHRS and CDR2 as YFSETQ. CDR3 length: 15 residues. V lost 4 bases, J lost 3 bases, and 15 bases lay in between. The CDR3 sequence is CASSLQGMGTDTQYF. The CDR3 coding sequence is TGCGCCAGCAGCCTCCAGGGGATGGGGACAGATACGCAGTATTTT. Looking up the rest from reference TRBV5-1 and TRBJ2-3 gives the full variable domain: KAGVTQTPRYLIKTRGQQVTLSCSPISGHRSVSWYQQTPGQGLQFLFEYFSETQRNKGNFPGRFSGRQFSNSRSEMNVSTLELGDSALYLCASSLQGMGTDTQYFGPGTRLTVL.

This clone appeared a single time. The chain combines TRBV9 with TRBJ1-4, with 9 positions matching TRBD1. CDR1 is SGDLS and CDR2 is YYNGEE in the germline V gene. This CDR3 is 17 amino acids long. J was trimmed by 1 base and V by 3 bases; bases with no gene match: 7. The CDR3, as DNA: TGTGCCAGCAGCGCCCGGACAGGGGCAGGAACTAATGAAAAACTGTTTTTT. This encodes CASSARTGAGTNEKLFF.

The V call is TRBV6-5, the J call TRBJ2-1; 7 bases agree with TRBD1. Germline CDR1 is MNHEY and CDR2 is SVGAGI. V shed 7 bases and J 5 bases; nucleotides not matched to a gene: 11. This CDR3 is 15 amino acids long. CDR3 sequence: CASKRSSGTDNEQFF. CDR3 coding DNA: TGTGCCAGCAAACGGTCCTCCGGGACAGACAATGAGCAGTTCTTC.